This is a list of T cell receptor beta chains from one sample in a study of T cell responses to AZD1222 COVID-19 vaccine. Clones were read by immunoSEQ multiplex PCR, and TCRdb kept only the in-frame ones, dropping some. Of more than 110,000 clones listed, about 90% are singletons. The sample in question was peripheral blood, obtained 28 days after the second AZD1222 dose. Receptor source: an adult who received the AZD1222 COVID-19 vaccine. The CDR3 runs from the conserved cysteine through the conserved F or W. The D gene is left open where the match is weak. Expanded clones are given a class, and other clones once, few, many or no size at all.

>TRBJ1-5|-|TRBV20-1|-
CSARSQAGQHF
TGCAGTGCTAGATCTCAGGCGGGCCAGCATTTT
>TRBJ2-7|-|TRBV7-9|TRBD1
CASRRDRGTYEQYF
TGTGCCAGCAGACGGGACAGGGGGACCTACGAGCAGTACTTC
>TRBJ2-3|-|TRBV5-1|-
CASSLGGSRTDTQYF
TGCGCCAGCAGCTTGGGGGGATCCCGCACAGATACGCAGTATTTT
>TRBJ2-1|-|TRBV7-2|-
CASSPKAWEFRNEQFF
TGTGCCAGCAGCCCTAAGGCATGGGAGTTCCGCAATGAGCAGTTCTTC
>TRBJ2-7|-|TRBV18|-
CASSPGVGEQYF
TGTGCCAGCTCACCAGGGGTTGGCGAGCAGTACTTC
>TRBJ2-1|few|TRBV10-3|-
CAIRRLEDNEQFF
TGTGCCATCCGCCGGCTGGAGGACAATGAGCAGTTCTTC
>TRBJ1-5|-|TRBV19|TRBD1
CASRTGGGNQPQHF
TGTGCCAGTAGGACAGGGGGTGGAAATCAGCCCCAGCATTTT
>TRBJ2-5|-|TRBV18|-
CASSPRRGTGETQYF
TGTGCCAGCTCACCACGCAGGGGCACTGGAGAGACCCAGTACTTC
>TRBJ1-4|-|TRBV29-1|-
CSVVPIATNEKLFF
TGCAGCGTTGTACCGATTGCAACTAATGAAAAACTGTTTTTT
>TRBJ2-7|-|TRBV5-1|-
CASSFTDGATYEQYF
TGCGCCAGCAGCTTTACCGACGGGGCAACCTACGAGCAGTACTTC
>TRBJ2-2|-|TRBV3-1/TRBV3-2|TRBD1
CASSQVRTGWTGELFF
TGTGCCAGCAGCCAAGTCAGGACAGGGTGGACCGGGGAGCTGTTTTTT
>TRBJ2-1|-|TRBV4-2|-
CASSQDRRLDYNEQFF
TGTGCCAGCAGCCAAGATCGTCGTTTAGACTACAATGAGCAGTTCTTC
>TRBJ2-7|-|TRBV19|TRBD2
CASSIPSGRSDEQYF
TGTGCCAGTAGTATACCTAGCGGGAGATCCGACGAGCAGTACTTC
>TRBJ2-3|-|TRBV2|-
CASSEGKVRTDTQYF
TGTGCCAGCAGTGAAGGGAAGGTCCGCACAGATACGCAGTATTTT
>TRBJ1-6|once|TRBV7-9|-
CASSGRRVESPLHF
TGTGCCAGCAGCGGAAGGAGGGTCGAGTCACCCCTCCACTTT
>TRBJ1-5|few|TRBV6-5|-
CASSQGFQPQHF
TGTGCCAGCAGCCAGGGTTTTCAGCCCCAGCATTTT
>TRBJ1-2|few|TRBV5-1|-
CASSLVGQMRGYTF
TGCGCCAGCAGCTTGGTGGGGCAGATGAGGGGCTACACCTTC
>TRBJ1-2|few|TRBV20-1|-
CSASQQSYGYTF
TGCAGTGCTAGTCAACAGTCCTATGGCTACACCTTC
>TRBJ2-3|-|TRBV30|-
CAWSGGWDTDTQYF
TGTGCCTGGAGTGGGGGGTGGGACACAGATACGCAGTATTTT
>TRBJ2-3|-|TRBV7-2|-
CASARDASTDTQYF
TGTGCCAGCGCTCGGGACGCCTCCACAGATACGCAGTATTTT
>TRBJ1-5|-|TRBV25-1|-
CASSEFGTNQPQHF
TGTGCCAGCAGTGAATTTGGTACCAATCAGCCCCAGCATTTT
>TRBJ2-3|-|TRBV15|TRBD2
CATGRDYFTDTQYF
TGTGCCACCGGCCGGGACTACTTCACAGATACGCAGTATTTT